This TCR beta chain was obtained from a study of PD-L1 blockade in urothelial cancer. Across the study: About nine tenths of the roughly 29 patients were men who had bladder-origin urothelial cancer. At 3 weeks after treatment start (second dose) and again at 6 weeks, blood was analyzed.

Clones were read by immunoSEQ multiplex PCR, and TCRdb kept only the in-frame ones, dropping some. This sample carries about 100,000 clones, around 90% of them seen once, and the ten largest clones take about 0.92%. With V trimmed by 6 bases and J by 5 bases, 15 bases remained unmatched. The CDR3 is made up of 19 amino acids. Germline CDR1 is SGHVS and CDR2 is FQNEAQ. The sample was PBMCs, taken around atezolizumab (anti-PD-L1) treatment. J is TRBJ2-5 and V is TRBV7-8; 16 bases are shared with TRBD2. The receptor was isolated from a woman aged 80 or over with urothelial cancer. The CDR3 loop reads CASSYITGTSGRAGETQYF. DNA for the CDR3: TGTGCCAGCAGTTATATAACCGGGACTAGCGGGAGGGCCGGGGAGACCCAGTACTTC.